This T cell receptor (beta chain) was identified during a study of blood T cell repertoires in COVID-19. Across the study: Samples came from the United States, Italy and Spain, spanning acute and convalescent COVID-19. PBMCs, B-cell-depleted T cells, or T cells provided the cDNA or gDNA that made up the material.

In the original analysis: Reference gene primer amplification gave nucleated cell count estimates. The assay was immunoSEQ multiplex PCR, and TCRdb's table has in-frame clones only and misses some. The V and J calls and clone size come from that table; D and trimming were worked out from the DNA. The sample contains over 400,000 clones, approximately 83% of which appear only once. The CDR3 is 17 residues long. Looked up from germline, CDR1 is LGHDT and CDR2 is YNNKEL (reference sequence). With V trimmed by 4 bases and J by 7 bases, 14 bases remained unmatched. The sequence came from a human donor in a cohort sampled during active COVID-19. The sample was peripheral blood. The chain couples TRBV3-1 (or the pseudogene TRBV3-2) to TRBJ2-1, with 9 bases that match TRBD2. This CDR3 is CASSREILAGLGNEQFF. The CDR3 DNA sequence: TGTGCCAGCAGCCGGGAGATTCTAGCGGGATTGGGGAATGAGCAGTTCTTC.